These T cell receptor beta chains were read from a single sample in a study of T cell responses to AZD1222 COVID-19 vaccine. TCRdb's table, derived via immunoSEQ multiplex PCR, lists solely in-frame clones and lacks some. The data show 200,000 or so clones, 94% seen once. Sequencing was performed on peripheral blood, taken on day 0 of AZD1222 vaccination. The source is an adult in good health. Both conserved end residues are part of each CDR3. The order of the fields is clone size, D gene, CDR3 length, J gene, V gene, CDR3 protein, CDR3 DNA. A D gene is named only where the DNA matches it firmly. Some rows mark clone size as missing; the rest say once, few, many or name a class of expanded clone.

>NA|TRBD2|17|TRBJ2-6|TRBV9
CASSVVAGSTGANVLTF
TGTGCCAGCAGCGTAGTAGCGGGATCTACAGGGGCCAACGTCCTGACTTTC
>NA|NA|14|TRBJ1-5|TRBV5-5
CASSLVTRDQPQHF
TGTGCCAGCAGCTTGGTAACCCGGGATCAGCCCCAGCATTTT
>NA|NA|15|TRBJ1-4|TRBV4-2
CASSLSDATNEKLFF
TGTGCCAGCAGCCTCTCGGACGCAACTAATGAAAAACTGTTTTTT
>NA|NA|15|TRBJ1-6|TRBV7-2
CASSFTTGKNSPLHF
TGTGCCAGCAGCTTCACAACAGGGAAAAATTCACCCCTCCACTTT
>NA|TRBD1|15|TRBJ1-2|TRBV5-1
CASSGWDREWNGYTF
TGCGCCAGCAGCGGGTGGGACAGGGAATGGAACGGCTACACCTTC
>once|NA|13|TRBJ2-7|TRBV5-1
CASSSEQFGEQYF
TGCGCCAGCAGCTCCGAGCAATTTGGAGAGCAGTACTTC
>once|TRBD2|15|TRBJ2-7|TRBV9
CASSVDGGLAYEQYF
TGTGCCAGCAGCGTAGATGGGGGACTAGCGTACGAGCAGTACTTC
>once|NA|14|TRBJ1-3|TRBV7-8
CASSHGGYGNTIYF
TGTGCCAGCAGCCATGGGGGTTACGGAAACACCATATATTTT
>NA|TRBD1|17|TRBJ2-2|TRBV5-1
CASSSGQGSVITGELFF
TGCGCCAGCAGCTCCGGACAGGGGAGCGTAATAACCGGGGAGCTGTTTTTT
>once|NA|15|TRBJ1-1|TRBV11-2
CASSSNRRANTEAFF
TGTGCCAGCAGCTCCAACCGAAGGGCCAACACTGAAGCTTTCTTT
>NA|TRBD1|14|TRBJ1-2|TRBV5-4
CASSARDRDYGYTF
TGTGCCAGCAGCGCCCGGGACAGAGATTATGGCTACACCTTC
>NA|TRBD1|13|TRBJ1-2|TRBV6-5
CASRGDSNYGYTF
TGTGCCAGCAGAGGGGACAGCAACTATGGCTACACCTTC
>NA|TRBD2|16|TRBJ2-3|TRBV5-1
CASSLVIAGLSDTQYF
TGCGCCAGCAGCTTGGTAATAGCGGGGCTTTCAGATACGCAGTATTTT
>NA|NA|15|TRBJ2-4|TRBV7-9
CASSLDSLAKNIQYF
TGTGCCAGCAGCTTAGACAGTCTAGCCAAAAACATTCAGTACTTC
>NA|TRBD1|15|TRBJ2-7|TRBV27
CASKPTGGIPYEQYF
TGTGCCAGCAAACCGACAGGGGGTATTCCCTACGAGCAGTACTTC
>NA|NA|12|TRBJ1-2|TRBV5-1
CASSSDGYGYTF
TGCGCCAGCAGCTCCGACGGCTATGGCTACACCTTC
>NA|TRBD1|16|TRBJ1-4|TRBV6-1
CASSGTGGMANEKLFF
TGTGCCAGCAGTGGAACAGGGGGCATGGCTAATGAAAAACTGTTTTTT
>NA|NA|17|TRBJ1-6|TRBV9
CASSVEAGAVNRGPLHF
TGTGCCAGCAGCGTAGAGGCGGGGGCAGTTAATCGTGGCCCCCTCCACTTT
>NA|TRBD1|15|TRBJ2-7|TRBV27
CASSQGQGATYEQYF
TGTGCCAGCAGTCAAGGACAGGGGGCGACCTACGAGCAGTACTTC
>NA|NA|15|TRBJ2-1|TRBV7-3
CASSLSLALGNEQFF
TGTGCCAGCAGCTTAAGCCTAGCACTGGGCAATGAGCAGTTCTTC
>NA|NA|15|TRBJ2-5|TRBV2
CASSTATRPGETQYF
TGTGCCAGCAGTACCGCCACTAGGCCAGGAGAGACCCAGTACTTC
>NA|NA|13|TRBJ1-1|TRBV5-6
CASSFGAGFEAFF
TGTGCCAGCAGCTTCGGAGCGGGATTTGAAGCTTTCTTT
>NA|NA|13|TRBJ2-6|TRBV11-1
CASSPSGANVLTF
TGTGCCAGCAGCCCTTCTGGGGCCAACGTCCTGACTTTC
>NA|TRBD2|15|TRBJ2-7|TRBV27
CASSLWTSGINEQYF
TGTGCCAGCAGTTTGTGGACTAGCGGGATAAACGAGCAGTACTTC
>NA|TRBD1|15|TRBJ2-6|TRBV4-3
CASSPQGLGANVLTF
TGCGCCAGCAGCCCACAGGGGCTTGGGGCCAACGTCCTGACTTTC
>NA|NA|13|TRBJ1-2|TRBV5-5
CASSLSTGLGYTF
TGTGCCAGCAGCTTGTCCACAGGTCTTGGCTACACCTTC
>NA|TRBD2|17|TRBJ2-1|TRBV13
CASSLWTSGSSYNEQFF
TGTGCCAGCAGCTTATGGACTAGCGGAAGCTCCTACAATGAGCAGTTCTTC